Given below is one T cell receptor beta chain in context. The source of the sample is a study of blood T cell repertoires in COVID-19. Per germline, CDR1 KGHSH and CDR2 LQKENI. The CDR3 has 11 amino acids. The ends were cut back, 5 bases at V and 7 bases at J, with 5 bases in the middle. In the original analysis: Reference gene primer amplification gave nucleated cell count estimates. TCRdb's copy holds only in-frame clones and misses some; the assay was immunoSEQ multiplex PCR. The DNA gave D and trimming, while V, J and clone size come from that table. The sample includes 95,000 to 150,000 clones, approximately 92% of them seen just once.

The specimen sequenced was peripheral blood. The rearrangement links TRBV18 to TRBJ1-4; no reliable D call. The TCR sequence derives from a man aged 65 to 79 with active or convalescent COVID-19. The CDR3 DNA reads as TGTGCCAGCTCAGGGCCTGAAAAACTGTTTTTT. Translated: CASSGPEKLFF.